This T cell receptor beta chain was sequenced during a study of CD8+ T cells in alopecia areata. Study observations and caveats: Tofacitinib significantly decreased scalp clonality and expanded CD8+ clones among top 100.

Following extraction, RNA underwent reverse transcription to cDNA, which served as the sequencing template. Using immunoSEQ multiplex PCR, the repertoire was profiled, and TCRdb retains in-frame clones only, with some absent. The sample gives 80,000 to 95,000 clones, about 40% of which show up once; about 17% is in the top ten. Treatment noted: oral pan-JAK inhibitor, 5-10 mg twice daily. Germline V gene lookup returns CDR1 LNHNV and CDR2 YYDKDF (reference sequence). The CDR3 sequence is 16 residues long. Trimming shortened V by 3 bases and J by 0 bases, and 11 bases separated the two germline ends. The table lists this clone with a few counts. Its target is unknown.

The sequencing used CD8+ T cells sorted from blood, collected at week 24, from a patient treated with tofacitinib. The clonotype comes from a human donor with alopecia areata. The chain has TRBV15 and TRBJ2-2; D is undetermined. CDR3 in amino acids: CATSSSQIANTGELFF. In DNA form, the CDR3 reads TGTGCCACCAGCAGTTCTCAGATCGCGAACACCGGGGAGCTGTTTTTT.